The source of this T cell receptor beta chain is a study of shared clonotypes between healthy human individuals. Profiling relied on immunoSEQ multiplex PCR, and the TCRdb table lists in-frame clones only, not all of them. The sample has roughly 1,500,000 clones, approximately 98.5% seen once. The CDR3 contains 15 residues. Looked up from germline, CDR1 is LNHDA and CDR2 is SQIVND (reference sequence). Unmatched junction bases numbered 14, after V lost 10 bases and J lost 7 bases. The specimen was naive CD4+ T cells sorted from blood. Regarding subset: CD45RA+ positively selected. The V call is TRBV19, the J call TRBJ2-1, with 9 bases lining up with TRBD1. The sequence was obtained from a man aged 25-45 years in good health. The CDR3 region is CATDSPGQGSNEQFF. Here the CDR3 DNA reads TGTGCCACCGACAGCCCCGGACAGGGGAGTAATGAGCAGTTCTTC.